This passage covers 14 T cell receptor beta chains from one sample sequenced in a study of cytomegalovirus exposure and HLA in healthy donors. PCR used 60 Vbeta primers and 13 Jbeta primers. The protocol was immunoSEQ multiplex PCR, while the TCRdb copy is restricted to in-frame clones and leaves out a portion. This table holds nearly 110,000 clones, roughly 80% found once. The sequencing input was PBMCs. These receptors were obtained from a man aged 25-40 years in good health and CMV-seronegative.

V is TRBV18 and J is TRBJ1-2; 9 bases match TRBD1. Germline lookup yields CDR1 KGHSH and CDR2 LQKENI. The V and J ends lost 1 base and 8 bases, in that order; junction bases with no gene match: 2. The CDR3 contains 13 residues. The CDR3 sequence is CASSPRTGEGYTF. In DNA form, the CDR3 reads TGTGCCAGCTCACCACGGACAGGGGAGGGCTACACCTTC.

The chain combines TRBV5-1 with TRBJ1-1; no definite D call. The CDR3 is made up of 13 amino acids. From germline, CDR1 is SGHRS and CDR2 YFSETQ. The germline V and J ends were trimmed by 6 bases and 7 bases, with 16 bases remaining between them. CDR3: CASNPDGDFEAFF. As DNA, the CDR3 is TGCGCCAGCAACCCGGACGGGGATTTTGAAGCTTTCTTT.

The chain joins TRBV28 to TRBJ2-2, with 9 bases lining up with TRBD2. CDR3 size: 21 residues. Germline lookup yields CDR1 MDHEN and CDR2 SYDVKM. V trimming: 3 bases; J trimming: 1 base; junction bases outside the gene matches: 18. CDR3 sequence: CASSFFDPGLAGGKNTGELFF. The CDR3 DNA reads TGTGCCAGCAGTTTCTTCGACCCGGGACTAGCCGGAGGGAAGAACACCGGGGAGCTGTTTTTT.

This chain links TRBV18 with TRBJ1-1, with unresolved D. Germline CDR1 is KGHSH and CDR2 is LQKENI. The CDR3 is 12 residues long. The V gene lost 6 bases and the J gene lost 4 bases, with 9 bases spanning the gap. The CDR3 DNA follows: TGTGCCAGCTCCCACAGTGGCACTGAAGCTTTCTTT. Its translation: CASSHSGTEAFF.

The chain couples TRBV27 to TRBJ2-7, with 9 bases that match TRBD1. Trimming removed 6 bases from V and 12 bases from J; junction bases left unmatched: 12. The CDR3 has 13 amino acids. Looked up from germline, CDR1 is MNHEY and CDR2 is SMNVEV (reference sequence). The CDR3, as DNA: TGTGCCAGCAGGAGAGACGGGACAGGGTTTTTGTACTTC. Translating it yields CASRRDGTGFLYF.

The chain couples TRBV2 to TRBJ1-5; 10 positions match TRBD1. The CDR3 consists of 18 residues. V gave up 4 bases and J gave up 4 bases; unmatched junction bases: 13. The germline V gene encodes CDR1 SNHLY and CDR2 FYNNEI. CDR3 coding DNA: TGTGCCAGCAGTGGCACAGGACAGGGGGTTTATGTAAATCAGCCCCAGCATTTT. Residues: CASSGTGQGVYVNQPQHF.

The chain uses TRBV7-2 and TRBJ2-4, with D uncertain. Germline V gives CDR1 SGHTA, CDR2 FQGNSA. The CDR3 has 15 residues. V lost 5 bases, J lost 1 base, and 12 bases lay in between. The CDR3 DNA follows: TGTGCCAGCAGCCTCCAGGCGCTGGCCAAAAACATTCAGTACTTC. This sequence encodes CASSLQALAKNIQYF. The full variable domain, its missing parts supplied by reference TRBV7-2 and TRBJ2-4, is GAGVSQSPSNKVTEKGKDVELRCDPISGHTALYWYRQSLGQGLEFLIYFQGNSAPDKSGLPSDRFSAERTGGSVSTLTIQRTQQEDSAVYLCASSLQALAKNIQYFGAGTRLSVL.

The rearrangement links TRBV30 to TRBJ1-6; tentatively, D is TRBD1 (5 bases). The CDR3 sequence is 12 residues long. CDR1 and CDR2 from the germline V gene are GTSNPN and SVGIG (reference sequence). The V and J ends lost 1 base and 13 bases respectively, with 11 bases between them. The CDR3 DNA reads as TGTGCCTGGAGTGGGGGCCCGGCGCCCCTCCACTTT. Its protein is CAWSGGPAPLHF.

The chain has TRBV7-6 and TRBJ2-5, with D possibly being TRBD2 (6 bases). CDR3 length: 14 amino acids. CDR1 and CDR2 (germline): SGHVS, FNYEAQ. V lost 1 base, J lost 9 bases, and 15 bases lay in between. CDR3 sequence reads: CASSLGREPGAQYF. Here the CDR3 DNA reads TGTGCCAGCAGCTTAGGACGGGAGCCCGGGGCCCAGTACTTC.

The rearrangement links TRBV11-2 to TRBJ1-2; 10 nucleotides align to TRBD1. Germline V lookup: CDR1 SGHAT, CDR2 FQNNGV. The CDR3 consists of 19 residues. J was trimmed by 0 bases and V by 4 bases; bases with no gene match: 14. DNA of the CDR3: TGTGCCAGCAGCTACGGGTACGGGACAGGGGTCCTAGCTAACTATGGCTACACCTTC. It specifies CASSYGYGTGVLANYGYTF.

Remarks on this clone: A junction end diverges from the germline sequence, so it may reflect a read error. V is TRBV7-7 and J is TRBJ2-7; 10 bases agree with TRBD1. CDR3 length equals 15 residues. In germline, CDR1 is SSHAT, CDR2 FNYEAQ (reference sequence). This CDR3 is CASSTGTGDGYEQYF. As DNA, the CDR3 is TGTGCTAGCAGCACAGGGACAGGGGACGGTTACGAGCAGTACTTC. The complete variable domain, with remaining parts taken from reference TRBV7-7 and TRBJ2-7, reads GAGVSQSPRYKVTKRGQDVTLRCDPISSHATLYWYQQALGQGPEFLTYFNYEAQPDKSGLPSDRFSAERPEGSISTLTIQRTEQRDSAMYRCASSTGTGDGYEQYFGPGTRLTVT.

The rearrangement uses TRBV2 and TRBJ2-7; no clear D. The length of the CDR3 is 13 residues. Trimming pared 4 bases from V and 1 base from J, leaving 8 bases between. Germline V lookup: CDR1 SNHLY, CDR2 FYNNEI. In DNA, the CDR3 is TGTGCCAGCAGTGGCCCCTATTCCTACGAGCAGTACTTC. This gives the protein CASSGPYSYEQYF.

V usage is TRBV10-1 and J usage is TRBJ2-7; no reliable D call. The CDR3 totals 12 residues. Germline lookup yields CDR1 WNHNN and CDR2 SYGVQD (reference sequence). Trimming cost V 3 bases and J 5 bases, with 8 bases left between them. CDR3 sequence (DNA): TGCGCCAGCAGTGAAGGTAGCAACGAGCAGTACTTC. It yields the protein CASSEGSNEQYF.

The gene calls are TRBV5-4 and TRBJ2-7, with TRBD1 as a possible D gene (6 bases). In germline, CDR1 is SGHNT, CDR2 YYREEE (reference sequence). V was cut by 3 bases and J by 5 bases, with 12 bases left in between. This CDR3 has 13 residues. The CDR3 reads CASSYPRGDEQYF. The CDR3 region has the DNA TGTGCCAGCAGCTATCCCAGGGGCGACGAGCAGTACTTC.